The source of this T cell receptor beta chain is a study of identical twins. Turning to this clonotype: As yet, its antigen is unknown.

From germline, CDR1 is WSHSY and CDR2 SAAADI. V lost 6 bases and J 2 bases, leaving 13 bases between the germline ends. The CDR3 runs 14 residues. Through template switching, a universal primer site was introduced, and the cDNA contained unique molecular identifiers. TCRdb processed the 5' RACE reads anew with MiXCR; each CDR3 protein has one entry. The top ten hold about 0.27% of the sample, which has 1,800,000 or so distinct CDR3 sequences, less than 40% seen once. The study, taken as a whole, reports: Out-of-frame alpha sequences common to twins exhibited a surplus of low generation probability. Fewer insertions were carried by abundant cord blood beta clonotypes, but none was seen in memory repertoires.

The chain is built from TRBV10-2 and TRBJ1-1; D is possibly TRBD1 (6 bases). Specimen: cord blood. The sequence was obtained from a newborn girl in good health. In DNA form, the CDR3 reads TGCGCCAGCAGCGAACAGGGTCCCAACACTGAAGCTTTCTTT. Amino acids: CASSEQGPNTEAFF.